This entry lists 12 T cell receptor beta chains sequenced from one sample in a study of T cells in Graves' hyperthyroidism and ophthalmopathy. RNA transcripts yielded amplified TCR beta CDR3 regions. Using the HTBI primer set, a first-round RT-PCR was run on the TCR CDR3. Via MiXCR, TCRdb re-called the multiplex PCR reads, giving one row per CDR3 protein. This table has some 550,000 distinct CDR3 sequences, around 16% appearing once. Material: blood. Receptors were obtained from a woman between 35 and 50 years old with Graves' ophthalmopathy.

The chain is built from TRBV6-1 and TRBJ2-7; D remains ambiguous. Per germline, CDR1 MNHNS and CDR2 SASEGT. The CDR3 is made up of 12 amino acids. V was shortened by 3 bases and J by 7 bases, with 10 bases between the two germline ends. CDR3 nucleotide sequence: TGTGCCAGCAGTGAGGTGTGGGGTGAGCAGTACTTC. Its protein is CASSEVWGEQYF.

V and J are TRBV28 and TRBJ1-2; D is unresolved. Trimming stripped 6 bases from V and 8 bases from J, with 10 bases between. Germline V gives CDR1 MDHEN, CDR2 SYDVKM. CDR3 length: 11 residues. The CDR3 bases are TGTGCCAGCAGCCTTGAGAGGGGCTACACCTTC. As protein: CASSLERGYTF.

This clonotype was observed at least ten times. This sequence joins TRBV6-1 and TRBJ2-1; D gene uncertain. This CDR3 has 15 amino acids. V was clipped by 5 bases and J by 5 bases, with 16 bases between them. In germline, CDR1 is MNHNS, CDR2 SASEGT. For the CDR3, the DNA is TGTGCCAGCAGTCCTCAAAATCGTAGGGACAATGAGCAGTTCTTC. Translated: CASSPQNRRDNEQFF.

This clonotype was recorded many times. The J gene is TRBJ1-2, the V gene TRBV5-1, with 10 bases matching TRBD1. The CDR3 has 14 amino acids. Germline CDR1 reads SGHRS; CDR2 reads YFSETQ. The trim removed 4 bases at V and 5 bases at J, leaving 5 bases unmatched. The CDR3 protein is CASSLGQGEYGYTF. The CDR3 nucleotides read TGCGCCAGCAGCCTAGGACAGGGGGAGTATGGCTACACCTTC.

This clonotype was seen only a few times. The J gene is TRBJ1-4, the V gene TRBV30; maybe TRBD1 (5 bases). V was pared by 8 bases and J by 7 bases, with 17 bases between. The length of the CDR3 is 13 residues. Per germline, CDR1 GTSNPN and CDR2 SVGIG (reference sequence). CDR3 nucleotide sequence: TGTGCCGGAACAGGTCTGTTGGGTGAAAAACTGTTTTTT. It translates to CAGTGLLGEKLFF. The whole variable domain, remainder taken from reference TRBV30 and TRBJ1-4, is SQTIHQWPATLVQPVGSPLSLECTVEGTSNPNLYWYRQAAGRGLQLLFYSVGIGQISSEVPQNLSASRPQDRQFILSSKKLLLSDSGFYLCAGTGLLGEKLFFGSGTQLSVL.

The J gene is TRBJ2-7, the V gene TRBV11-2; TRBD2 might be the D (7 bases). Germline CDR1 SGHAT, CDR2 FQNNGV. The V end was cut by 6 bases, the J end by 6 bases, with 21 bases between. The CDR3 is 15 residues long. The CDR3 protein is CASSLGAGEVREQYF. The DNA for the CDR3 is TGTGCCAGCAGTCTGGGGGCGGGAGAGGTTCGCGAGCAGTACTTC. Full variable domain (missing parts from reference TRBV11-2 and TRBJ2-7): EAGVAQSPRYKIIEKRQSVAFWCNPISGHATLYWYQQILGQGPKLLIQFQNNGVVDDSQLPKDRFSAERLKGVDSTLKIQPAKLEDSAVYLCASSLGAGEVREQYFGPGTRLTVT.

This clonotype was counted ten times or more. The rearrangement uses TRBV20-1 and TRBJ2-5; D may be TRBD2 (6 bases). Germline lookup yields CDR1 DFQATT and CDR2 SNEGSKA (reference sequence). The CDR3 extends over 13 amino acids. Between the trimmed V and J ends, which lost 5 bases and 4 bases, there was a span of 14 bases. The CDR3 bases are TGCAGTGCTCCCCATAGCGGCGGAGAGACCCAGTACTTC. It is translated as CSAPHSGGETQYF.

The chain has TRBV2 and TRBJ2-1, with 11 bases matching TRBD2. Trimming cost V 6 bases and J 4 bases; bases outside gene matches: 8. Germline CDR1 is SNHLY and CDR2 is FYNNEI. The CDR3 extends over 16 amino acids. CDR3 in amino acids: CASRPTSGSNYNEQFF. The CDR3 DNA follows: TGTGCCAGCAGACCCACTAGCGGGAGTAATTACAATGAGCAGTTCTTC.

A word on this clonotype: One base away lies a much larger clone, so this may be a sequencing read error. V gene TRBV18 combines with J gene TRBJ1-1, with a tentative D call TRBD1 (5 bases). Germline values: CDR1 KGHSH, CDR2 LQKENI. This CDR3 is built from 14 residues. The CDR3 DNA reads as TGTACCAGCTCACCGACAGAGGTGGGGACTGAAGCTTTCTTT. Protein sequence: CTSSPTEVGTEAFF.

This clonotype appeared a few times. The chain has TRBV6-1 and TRBJ1-5, with 8 bases fitting TRBD1. The CDR3 runs 14 residues. CDR1 and CDR2 from the germline V gene are MNHNS and SASEGT. V shed 8 bases and J 4 bases; nucleotides not matched to a gene: 7. The CDR3 DNA is TGTGCCAGCGAGGTGACAGGGGATAATCAGCCCCAGCATTTT. It specifies CASEVTGDNQPQHF.

This clonotype has more than one count but fewer than ten. The gene calls are TRBV6-1 and TRBJ2-2; TRBD2 matches 12 bases. The CDR3 extends over 16 amino acids. With 5 bases clipped from V and 2 bases from J, the junction kept 3 bases outside the gene matches. Germline CDR1 reads MNHNS; CDR2 reads SASEGT. For the CDR3, the DNA is TGTGCCAGCAGTTTGACTAGCGGGAGCAACACCGGGGAGCTGTTTTTT. It yields the protein CASSLTSGSNTGELFF.

The chain couples TRBV24-1 to TRBJ2-5; D is possibly TRBD2 (5 bases). Germline CDR1 reads KGHDR; CDR2 reads SFDVKD. V dropped 10 bases and J dropped 8 bases, with 19 bases sitting between them. The CDR3 consists of 13 residues. The CDR3 nucleotides are TGTGCCACTAGCGCGGTGCCTTGGGGTACCCAGTACTTC. As protein: CATSAVPWGTQYF.